The rows below give T cell receptor beta chains drawn from one sample of a study of radiotherapy plus CTLA-4 blockade in lung cancer. The method was immunoSEQ multiplex PCR; TCRdb's version includes in-frame clones alone and lacks a portion of them. The table has 81,000 or so clones, around four fifths seen once; the top ten hold more than 12%. This sample comprised peripheral blood, obtained from a patient treated with radiotherapy plus ipilimumab. The receptors come from a human donor with non-small cell lung cancer that progressed on radiotherapy plus ipilimumab. Both conserved end residues are part of each CDR3. D genes are given only for firm matches. Only part of the rows carry a size: once, few, many, or a class if the clone is expanded.

D gene: .; V gene: TRBV4-3; clone size: .; J gene: TRBJ2-3; CDR3 DNA: TGCGCCAGCAGCCAAGATTGGGGCACAGATACGCAGTATTTT; CDR3 protein: CASSQDWGTDTQYF
D gene: .; V gene: TRBV18; clone size: few; J gene: TRBJ1-6; CDR3 DNA: TGTGCCAGCTCACCAACCATTAGGAATTCACCCCTCCACTTT; CDR3 protein: CASSPTIRNSPLHF
D gene: .; V gene: TRBV27; clone size: few; J gene: TRBJ1-1; CDR3 DNA: TGTGCCAGCAGCTCCGGGGCAGGGGTTGGAGCTTTCTTT; CDR3 protein: CASSSGAGVGAFF
D gene: TRBD2; V gene: TRBV19; clone size: .; J gene: TRBJ2-1; CDR3 DNA: TGTGCCAGTATGGGACCATTGGGAGGGAGCTCTTTCTACAATGAGCAGTTCTTC; CDR3 protein: CASMGPLGGSSFYNEQFF
D gene: TRBD1; V gene: TRBV18; clone size: .; J gene: TRBJ2-1; CDR3 DNA: TGTGCCAGCTCACCACCAGCAGGGGGTGAGCAGTTCTTC; CDR3 protein: CASSPPAGGEQFF
D gene: .; V gene: TRBV11-2; clone size: few; J gene: TRBJ2-1; CDR3 DNA: TGTGCCAGCAGCCAGTCCCGGCTAGCTTACAATGAGCAGTTCTTC; CDR3 protein: CASSQSRLAYNEQFF
D gene: .; V gene: TRBV28; clone size: .; J gene: TRBJ2-1; CDR3 DNA: TGTGCCAGCAGCCCCCGGTTGTCTCCCTCCTACAATGAGCAGTTCTTC; CDR3 protein: CASSPRLSPSYNEQFF
D gene: .; V gene: TRBV6-5; clone size: few; J gene: TRBJ1-3; CDR3 DNA: TGTGCCAGCTTGAGCTCTGGAAACACCATATATTTT; CDR3 protein: CASLSSGNTIYF
D gene: .; V gene: TRBV5-1; clone size: .; J gene: TRBJ2-7; CDR3 DNA: TGCGCCAGCAGCTTGGTAGAGGAATCCTACGAGCAGTACTTC; CDR3 protein: CASSLVEESYEQYF
D gene: TRBD2; V gene: TRBV9; clone size: .; J gene: TRBJ2-1; CDR3 DNA: TGTGCCAGCAGCCCCGGGGGGGGGACCTACAATGAGCAGTTCTTC; CDR3 protein: CASSPGGGTYNEQFF
D gene: .; V gene: TRBV7-9; clone size: .; J gene: TRBJ2-7; CDR3 DNA: TGTGCCAGCAGCTTCGGGCTAGAAGGGGACGAGCAGTACTTC; CDR3 protein: CASSFGLEGDEQYF
D gene: TRBD1; V gene: TRBV7-6; clone size: .; J gene: TRBJ2-5; CDR3 DNA: TGTGCCAGCAGCCGCTTAGGACAGGGGAAGGAGACCCAGTACTTC; CDR3 protein: CASSRLGQGKETQYF
D gene: TRBD1; V gene: TRBV23-1; clone size: .; J gene: TRBJ1-1; CDR3 DNA: TGCGCCAGCAGTCAATGGCCGGGACAGGAAGCTTTCTTT; CDR3 protein: CASSQWPGQEAFF
D gene: .; V gene: TRBV25-1; clone size: .; J gene: TRBJ2-1; CDR3 DNA: TGTGCCAGCATGCTCCGCCAGGGCCGTGAGCAGTTCTTC; CDR3 protein: CASMLRQGREQFF
D gene: .; V gene: TRBV7-9; clone size: .; J gene: TRBJ1-4; CDR3 DNA: TGTGCCAGCAGCTTAGTTGAGGGCTTGGGTGAAAAACTGTTTTTT; CDR3 protein: CASSLVEGLGEKLFF
D gene: .; V gene: TRBV4-1; clone size: .; J gene: TRBJ1-2; CDR3 DNA: TGCGCCAGCAGCCAGGTTCGGTCTTACACTTATGGCTACACCTTC; CDR3 protein: CASSQVRSYTYGYTF